Listed below are T cell receptor beta chains from one sample, sequenced in a study of blood T cell repertoires in COVID-19. Sequenced by immunoSEQ multiplex PCR; TCRdb stores in-frame clones only, minus some. The repertoire consists of over 95,000 clones, with less than 85% occurring once and the leading ten covering less than 20%. The material sequenced was peripheral blood. The receptors derive from a woman aged 80 or over with active or convalescent COVID-19. CDR3s include the opening cysteine and the closing phenylalanine or tryptophan. Fields, in order: D gene, J gene, clone size, V gene, CDR3 protein, CDR3 DNA. D genes are given only for firm matches. The size entry is marked missing in some rows and otherwise reads once, few, many or a size class.

>-|TRBJ1-5|-|TRBV7-3
CASSSGPAQPQHF
TGTGCCAGCAGCTCAGGGCCCGCTCAGCCCCAGCATTTT
>-|TRBJ1-5|-|TRBV12-3/TRBV12-4
CASSSARNQPQHF
TGTGCCAGCAGTTCAGCGCGGAATCAGCCCCAGCATTTT
>-|TRBJ2-7|-|TRBV7-2
CASNPSPLYEQYF
TGTGCCAGCAACCCCAGTCCGCTTTACGAGCAGTACTTC
>-|TRBJ2-7|-|TRBV5-4
CASSLEAGAGYEQYF
TGTGCCAGCAGCTTGGAAGCGGGCGCCGGCTACGAGCAGTACTTC
>-|TRBJ1-5|once|TRBV7-9
CASSLWGRGSNQPQHF
TGTGCCAGCAGCTTATGGGGGCGGGGGAGCAATCAGCCCCAGCATTTT
>TRBD2|TRBJ2-3|-|TRBV2
CAGKLASSTDTQYF
TGTGCCGGGAAACTAGCGTCTAGCACAGATACGCAGTATTTT
>-|TRBJ2-1|-|TRBV15
CATSTSRAYNEQFF
TGTGCCACCAGCACATCGCGGGCCTACAATGAGCAGTTCTTC
>TRBD2|TRBJ2-3|-|TRBV5-5
CASSRTSGSADTQYF
TGTGCCAGCAGCAGGACTAGCGGGAGCGCAGATACGCAGTATTTT
>-|TRBJ2-1|once|TRBV5-4
CASSDELAGEQFF
TGTGCCAGCAGCGATGAGCTAGCCGGTGAGCAGTTCTTC
>-|TRBJ2-7|-|TRBV28
CATTRGETYEQYF
TGTGCCACCACAAGGGGTGAAACCTACGAGCAGTACTTC
>TRBD2|TRBJ2-5|-|TRBV2
CASSEGTSGRETQYF
TGTGCCAGCAGTGAAGGGACTAGCGGGCGAGAGACCCAGTACTTC
>TRBD1|TRBJ2-2|-|TRBV28
CASSLSGQGSGELFF
TGTGCCAGCAGTTTATCGGGACAGGGGTCCGGGGAGCTGTTTTTT
>-|TRBJ2-3|-|TRBV10-1
CASRQGASGTDTQYF
TGCGCCAGCAGACAAGGGGCCTCCGGCACAGATACGCAGTATTTT
>TRBD2|TRBJ2-2|-|TRBV7-9
CASSSGSAAGPGELFF
TGTGCCAGCAGCTCAGGGTCTGCAGCGGGACCCGGGGAGCTGTTTTTT
>-|TRBJ2-4|-|TRBV5-4
CASSSQGTENIQYF
TGTGCCAGCAGCTCGCAGGGTACCGAAAACATTCAGTACTTC
>-|TRBJ2-1|few|TRBV5-1
CASSRAQGNYNEQFF
TGCGCCAGCAGCCGAGCCCAGGGGAATTACAATGAGCAGTTCTTC
>-|TRBJ2-7|-|TRBV5-1
CASSLGTAFTRQYF
TGCGCCAGCAGCTTGGGGACAGCCTTTACGAGGCAGTACTTC
>-|TRBJ1-2|-|TRBV7-9
CASSSPFRVANYGYTF
TGTGCCAGCAGCTCCCCGTTCAGGGTGGCTAACTATGGCTACACCTTC
>-|TRBJ1-5|-|TRBV24-1
CATSHRDWQPQHF
TGTGCCACCAGTCATAGGGACTGGCAGCCCCAGCATTTT
>-|TRBJ2-5|-|TRBV5-6
CASSPGPGETQYF
TGTGCCAGCAGCCCTGGGCCCGGAGAGACCCAGTACTTC
>TRBD2|TRBJ2-1|few|TRBV2
CASSSVSGRGDNEQFF
TGTGCCAGCAGCTCTGTTAGCGGGAGAGGGGACAATGAGCAGTTCTTC
>TRBD1|TRBJ2-7|-|TRBV7-9
CASSSPTGGIYEQYF
TGTGCCAGCAGCTCACCCACAGGGGGCATCTACGAGCAGTACTTC
>TRBD1|TRBJ2-7|-|TRBV19
CASSIGTGYYEQYF
TGTGCCAGTAGTATCGGGACAGGTTACTACGAGCAGTACTTC
>-|TRBJ1-5|-|TRBV7-2
CASSLVEAAAEGGPQHF
TGTGCCAGCAGCTTAGTTGAGGCGGCGGCCGAAGGAGGCCCCCAGCATTTT
>TRBD2|TRBJ2-7|-|TRBV7-2
CASSSPGLIYEQYF
TGTGCCAGCAGCTCTCCGGGACTAATCTACGAGCAGTACTTC
>TRBD2|TRBJ2-2|-|TRBV6-2/TRBV6-3
CASSFLGLAGGELFF
TGTGCCAGCAGTTTCCTCGGACTAGCTGGCGGGGAGCTGTTTTTT
>-|TRBJ1-1|-|TRBV6-5
CASSYWGARTDEAFF
TGTGCCAGCAGTTACTGGGGCGCCAGGACCGATGAAGCTTTCTTT
>-|TRBJ1-1|-|TRBV7-2
CASSYSATAEAFF
TGTGCCAGCAGCTACTCCGCGACAGCTGAAGCTTTCTTT
>-|TRBJ2-7|few|TRBV2
CASSETQGYEQYF
TGTGCCAGCAGCGAGACACAGGGTTACGAGCAGTACTTC
>TRBD1|TRBJ1-2|few|TRBV6-4
CASSEGQFYGYTF
TGTGCCAGCAGTGAGGGACAGTTCTATGGCTACACCTTC
>-|TRBJ2-7|-|TRBV28
CASRNTGNYEQYF
TGTGCCAGCAGGAATACAGGGAACTACGAGCAGTACTTC
>-|TRBJ2-3|once|TRBV7-9
CASSAPGLAGGGKDTQYF
TGTGCCAGCAGCGCCCCTGGGCTAGCCGGAGGAGGTAAAGATACGCAGTATTTT
>TRBD1|TRBJ2-2|-|TRBV9
CASSVAGTGVNTGELFF
TGTGCCAGCAGCGTAGCCGGGACAGGGGTAAACACCGGGGAGCTGTTTTTT
>-|TRBJ2-1|-|TRBV2
CATKESSYNEQFF
TGTGCCACAAAGGAGAGCTCCTACAATGAGCAGTTCTTC
>-|TRBJ2-7|-|TRBV27
CASSFRAEVAYEQYF
TGTGCCAGCAGTTTCAGGGCCGAAGTTGCCTACGAGCAGTACTTC
>TRBD2|TRBJ2-1|-|TRBV23-1
CASSQSSGDSLVHNEQFF
TGCGCCAGCAGTCAATCGAGCGGGGACTCCTTGGTTCACAATGAGCAGTTCTTC
>-|TRBJ1-2|-|TRBV6-1
CASSEVAAGWNYGYTF
TGTGCCAGCAGTGAAGTCGCGGCAGGGTGGAACTATGGCTACACCTTC
>-|TRBJ1-2|-|TRBV3-1/TRBV3-2
CASSQDSHLGYGYTF
TGTGCCAGCAGCCAAGATAGCCATCTAGGCTATGGCTACACCTTC
>TRBD2|TRBJ2-2|-|TRBV6-6
CASVALAGVAGELFF
TGTGCCAGCGTCGCCTTAGCGGGAGTCGCCGGGGAGCTGTTTTTT
>-|TRBJ1-2|-|TRBV30
CAWASGVGGYTF
TGTGCCTGGGCGTCCGGGGTCGGTGGCTACACCTTC
>TRBD1|TRBJ2-2|-|TRBV18
CASSSGQGNTGELFF
TGTGCCAGCTCATCTGGACAGGGCAACACCGGGGAGCTGTTTTTT
>-|TRBJ1-6|-|TRBV6-1
CASSEDRPNSPLHF
TGTGCCAGCAGTGAGGACAGACCTAATTCACCCCTCCACTTT
>TRBD1|TRBJ1-4|-|TRBV7-9
CASSLALGGLGEKLFF
TGTGCCAGCAGCTTAGCCTTAGGGGGCCTGGGGGAAAAACTGTTTTTT
>TRBD1|TRBJ2-1|-|TRBV12-5
CASGIGQGEQFF
TGTGCTAGTGGCATTGGACAGGGTGAACAGTTCTTC
>TRBD1|TRBJ1-2|-|TRBV6-5
CASSRDRGSDGYTF
TGTGCCAGCAGTCGAGACAGGGGGTCAGATGGCTACACCTTC
>TRBD1|TRBJ1-2|-|TRBV6-5
CASSMTGGGYGYTF
TGTGCCAGCAGCATGACAGGGGGAGGCTATGGCTACACCTTC
>-|TRBJ2-7|-|TRBV29-1
CSARRGLTYEQYF
TGCAGCGCCCGGCGGGGGCTAACCTACGAGCAGTACTTC
>TRBD1|TRBJ1-4|once|TRBV5-1
CASSPDRVAEKLFF
TGCGCCAGCAGCCCGGACAGGGTGGCCGAAAAACTGTTTTTT
>-|TRBJ1-1|-|TRBV10-3
CAIRAMNTEAFF
TGTGCCATCAGGGCCATGAACACTGAAGCTTTCTTT
>-|TRBJ1-2|-|TRBV5-6
CASSLAQGDGYTF
TGTGCCAGCAGCTTGGCACAGGGAGACGGCTACACCTTC
>-|TRBJ1-1|-|TRBV28
CASIESRGGTEAFF
TGTGCCAGCATTGAAAGCAGGGGCGGGACTGAAGCTTTCTTT
>TRBD2|TRBJ2-7|-|TRBV5-1
CASSLTSGRAGYEQYF
TGCGCCAGCAGCCTGACTAGCGGGAGGGCCGGCTACGAGCAGTACTTC
>TRBD1|TRBJ1-2|few|TRBV14
CASSPRQGARGYTF
TGTGCCAGCAGCCCGAGACAGGGGGCGCGGGGCTACACCTTC
>TRBD1|TRBJ2-2|-|TRBV11-2
CASSWDRVRTGELFF
TGTGCCAGCAGCTGGGACAGGGTTAGGACCGGGGAGCTGTTTTTT